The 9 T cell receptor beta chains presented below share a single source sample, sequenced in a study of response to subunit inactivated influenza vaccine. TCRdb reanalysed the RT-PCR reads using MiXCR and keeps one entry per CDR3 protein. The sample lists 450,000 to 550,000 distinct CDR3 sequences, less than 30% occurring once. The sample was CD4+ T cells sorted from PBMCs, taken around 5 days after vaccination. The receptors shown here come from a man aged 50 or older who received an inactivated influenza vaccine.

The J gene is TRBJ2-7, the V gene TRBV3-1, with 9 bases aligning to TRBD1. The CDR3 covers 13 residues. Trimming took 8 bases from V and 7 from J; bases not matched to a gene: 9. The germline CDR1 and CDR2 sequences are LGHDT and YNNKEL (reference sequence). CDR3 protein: CASRNRGRHEQYF. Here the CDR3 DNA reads TGTGCCAGCCGTAACAGGGGGCGGCATGAGCAGTACTTC.

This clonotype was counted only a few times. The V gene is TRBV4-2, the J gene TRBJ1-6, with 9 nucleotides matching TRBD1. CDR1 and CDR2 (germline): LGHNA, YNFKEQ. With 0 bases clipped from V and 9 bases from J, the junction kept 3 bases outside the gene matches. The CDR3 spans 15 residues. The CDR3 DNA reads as TGTGCCAGCAGCCAAGAGGGACAGGGAAGTTCACCCCTCCACTTT. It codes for CASSQEGQGSSPLHF.

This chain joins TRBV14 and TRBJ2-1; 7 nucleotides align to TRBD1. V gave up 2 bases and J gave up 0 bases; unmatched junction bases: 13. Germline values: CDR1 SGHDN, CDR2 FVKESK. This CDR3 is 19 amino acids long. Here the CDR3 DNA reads TGTGCCAGCAGCCAAAAAGGCCCCCCGGGACAGCGCTCCTACAATGAGCAGTTCTTC. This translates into CASSQKGPPGQRSYNEQFF.

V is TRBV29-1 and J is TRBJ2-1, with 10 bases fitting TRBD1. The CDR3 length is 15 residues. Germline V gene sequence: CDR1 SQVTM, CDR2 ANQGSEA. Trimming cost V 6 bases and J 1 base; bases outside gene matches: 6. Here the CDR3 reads CSVEGQGRSYNEQFF. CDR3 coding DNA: TGCAGCGTCGAGGGACAGGGGCGATCCTACAATGAGCAGTTCTTC.

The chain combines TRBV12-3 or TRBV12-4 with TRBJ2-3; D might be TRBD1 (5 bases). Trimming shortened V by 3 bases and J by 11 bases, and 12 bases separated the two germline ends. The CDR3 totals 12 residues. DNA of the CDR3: TGTGCCAGCAGTTTCCGCAGGGTGGAGCAGTATTTT. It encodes CASSFRRVEQYF.

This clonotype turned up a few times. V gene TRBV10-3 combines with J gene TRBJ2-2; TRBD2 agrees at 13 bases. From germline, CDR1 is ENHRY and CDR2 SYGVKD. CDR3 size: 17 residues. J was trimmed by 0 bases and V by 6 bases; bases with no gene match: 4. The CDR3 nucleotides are TGTGCCATCAGCGGACTAGCGGGAGACCCGAACACCGGGGAGCTGTTTTTT. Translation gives CAISGLAGDPNTGELFF.

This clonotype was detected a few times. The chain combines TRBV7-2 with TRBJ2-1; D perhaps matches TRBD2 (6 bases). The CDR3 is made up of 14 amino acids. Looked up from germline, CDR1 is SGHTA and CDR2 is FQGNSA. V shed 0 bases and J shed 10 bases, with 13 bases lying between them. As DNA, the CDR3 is TGTGCCAGCAGCTTAGCGCTTAGCGGAACCGAGCAGTTCTTC. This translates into CASSLALSGTEQFF.

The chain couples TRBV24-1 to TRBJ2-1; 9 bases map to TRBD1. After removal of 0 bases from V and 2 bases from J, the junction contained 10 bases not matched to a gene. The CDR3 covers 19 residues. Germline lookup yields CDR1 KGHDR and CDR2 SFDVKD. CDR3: CATSDLQSRQGGTYNEQFF. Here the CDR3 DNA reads TGTGCCACCAGTGATTTGCAGTCCCGACAGGGGGGAACCTACAATGAGCAGTTCTTC.

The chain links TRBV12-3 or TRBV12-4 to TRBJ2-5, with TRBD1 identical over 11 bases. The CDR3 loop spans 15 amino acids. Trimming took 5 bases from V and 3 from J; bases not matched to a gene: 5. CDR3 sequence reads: CASSDRDRGKETQYF. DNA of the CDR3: TGTGCCAGCAGTGATCGGGACAGGGGGAAAGAGACCCAGTACTTC.